This is a list of T cell receptor beta chains from one sample in a study of T-cell reconstitution after alpha-beta-depleted transplantation in children. TCRdb reprocessed the PCR reads via MiXCR and lists one record per CDR3 protein. The data hold some 120,000 distinct CDR3 sequences, with 23% observed a single time. This specimen was PBMCs, mostly from graft donor cells, taken 180 days after TCRalphabeta/CD19-depleted stem cell transplant. The receptors here all came from a male patient between 2 and 10 years old who had a stem cell transplant for chronic granulomatous disease, so the T cells may come from the graft donor. The conserved cysteine and the conserved F or W are not part of the CDR3 here. Fields, in order: J gene, V gene, CDR3 protein.

J gene: TRBJ2-5
V gene: TRBV11-3
CDR3 protein: ASSLTSGGVQETQY

J gene: TRBJ2-3
V gene: TRBV9
CDR3 protein: ASSVGGRSAVTQY

J gene: TRBJ2-2
V gene: TRBV12-3/TRBV12-4
CDR3 protein: ASSLTTATGELF

J gene: TRBJ2-7
V gene: TRBV7-2
CDR3 protein: ASSSHGQGFYEQY

J gene: TRBJ1-3
V gene: TRBV29-1
CDR3 protein: SVQTLGNTIY

J gene: TRBJ2-3
V gene: TRBV5-5
CDR3 protein: ASSLGSTSGTQY

J gene: TRBJ2-3
V gene: TRBV9
CDR3 protein: ASSFAGPSTDTQY

J gene: TRBJ1-2
V gene: TRBV5-6
CDR3 protein: ASSMTGGHGYT

J gene: TRBJ2-7
V gene: TRBV6-1
CDR3 protein: ASSGRLLWGLTRQY

J gene: TRBJ2-3
V gene: TRBV12-3/TRBV12-4
CDR3 protein: ASSSAVDTQY

J gene: TRBJ2-3
V gene: TRBV5-5
CDR3 protein: ASSLGKDRKRTDTQY

J gene: TRBJ2-3
V gene: TRBV7-6
CDR3 protein: ASSSLLAATDTQY

J gene: TRBJ1-1
V gene: TRBV7-8
CDR3 protein: ASSLHQGRTEAF

J gene: TRBJ2-7
V gene: TRBV12-3/TRBV12-4
CDR3 protein: ASSGKGPQGIYEQY

J gene: TRBJ2-3
V gene: TRBV5-1
CDR3 protein: ASSLVGPPGPDTQY

J gene: TRBJ1-5
V gene: TRBV7-2
CDR3 protein: ASSLGQGKTNQPQH

J gene: TRBJ1-1
V gene: TRBV20-1
CDR3 protein: SAPRTGNTEAF

J gene: TRBJ2-5
V gene: TRBV20-1
CDR3 protein: SAIGTGKRAQY

J gene: TRBJ2-2
V gene: TRBV7-2
CDR3 protein: ASSSQGSELF

J gene: TRBJ2-3
V gene: TRBV29-1
CDR3 protein: SGSSGATQY

J gene: TRBJ2-5
V gene: TRBV12-3/TRBV12-4
CDR3 protein: ASSLGATGWRTQY

J gene: TRBJ1-1
V gene: TRBV19
CDR3 protein: ASSRWAEAF

J gene: TRBJ2-5
V gene: TRBV29-1
CDR3 protein: SVDLGRGRKTQY

J gene: TRBJ2-5
V gene: TRBV12-3/TRBV12-4
CDR3 protein: ASSPSRGGSEETQY

J gene: TRBJ2-1
V gene: TRBV12-3/TRBV12-4
CDR3 protein: ASSLGTSGGASSDEQF

J gene: TRBJ1-2
V gene: TRBV7-9
CDR3 protein: ASSERLDVFGYT

J gene: TRBJ2-5
V gene: TRBV20-1
CDR3 protein: SAREEAEYPTETQY

J gene: TRBJ1-1
V gene: TRBV20-1
CDR3 protein: SARATGNGRNTEAF

J gene: TRBJ1-2
V gene: TRBV20-1
CDR3 protein: SARARQNYGYT

J gene: TRBJ2-3
V gene: TRBV6-1
CDR3 protein: ASYLDRGREVTDTQY

J gene: TRBJ2-2
V gene: TRBV7-6
CDR3 protein: ASTSSSGGAATGELF

J gene: TRBJ2-3
V gene: TRBV5-1
CDR3 protein: ASSFLAGLTDTQY

J gene: TRBJ2-5
V gene: TRBV29-1
CDR3 protein: SVEDHADRETQY

J gene: TRBJ2-1
V gene: TRBV7-2
CDR3 protein: ASSLFPDNEQF

J gene: TRBJ2-3
V gene: TRBV6-4
CDR3 protein: ASSELAGSGTDTQY

J gene: TRBJ2-1
V gene: TRBV12-5
CDR3 protein: ASGSPGSYNEQF

J gene: TRBJ2-3
V gene: TRBV6-1
CDR3 protein: ASVPGPNAADTQY

J gene: TRBJ2-2
V gene: TRBV15
CDR3 protein: ATAETGSLSGELF

J gene: TRBJ2-1
V gene: TRBV12-3/TRBV12-4
CDR3 protein: ASRGGTSGNNEQF

J gene: TRBJ2-7
V gene: TRBV20-1
CDR3 protein: SAREDREAYEQY

J gene: TRBJ2-1
V gene: TRBV6-5
CDR3 protein: ASSYSWGGPVEQF

J gene: TRBJ2-1
V gene: TRBV20-1
CDR3 protein: SARGGSFSSYNEQF

J gene: TRBJ2-3
V gene: TRBV11-2
CDR3 protein: ASSAGWGIRTDTQY

J gene: TRBJ1-5
V gene: TRBV5-5
CDR3 protein: ASSLLTLTVIYQPQH

J gene: TRBJ2-7
V gene: TRBV12-3/TRBV12-4
CDR3 protein: ASSPGDWDYEQY

J gene: TRBJ1-6
V gene: TRBV20-1
CDR3 protein: SALDRGLDSPLH

J gene: TRBJ2-2
V gene: TRBV9
CDR3 protein: ASSVTGTGHTGELF